This T cell receptor (beta chain) was profiled in a study of T cells in Graves' hyperthyroidism and ophthalmopathy. Notes on the study in general: Most clonotypes that expanded in the thyroid above 0.001 also showed up in blood.

This clonotype was seen repeatedly, ten times or more. As yet, its antigen is unknown. Researchers defined stable Graves' hyperthyroidism as no ophthalmopathy progression within 18 months. Patients aged 18 to 65 had newly diagnosed hyperthyroidism lasting under 2 months. The CDR3 spans 11 residues. V lost 7 bases and J lost 11, with 12 bases in between. Germline CDR1 MDHEN, CDR2 SYDVKM. RNA transcripts yielded amplified TCR beta CDR3 regions. The study used the HTBI primer set for a first-round RT-PCR of the TCR CDR3. TCRdb processed the multiplex PCR reads anew with MiXCR; each CDR3 protein has one entry. Seen here are approximately 400,000 distinct CDR3 sequences, around 14% observed once, and the top ten hold around a third.

The rearrangement joins TRBV28 to TRBJ2-1; D is perhaps TRBD2 (6 bases). The sequence came from a woman aged 25 to 39 with Graves' hyperthyroidism. Input material: blood. The CDR3 is CASTGEAKQFF. The DNA of the CDR3 is TGTGCCAGCACGGGGGAAGCAAAGCAGTTCTTC.